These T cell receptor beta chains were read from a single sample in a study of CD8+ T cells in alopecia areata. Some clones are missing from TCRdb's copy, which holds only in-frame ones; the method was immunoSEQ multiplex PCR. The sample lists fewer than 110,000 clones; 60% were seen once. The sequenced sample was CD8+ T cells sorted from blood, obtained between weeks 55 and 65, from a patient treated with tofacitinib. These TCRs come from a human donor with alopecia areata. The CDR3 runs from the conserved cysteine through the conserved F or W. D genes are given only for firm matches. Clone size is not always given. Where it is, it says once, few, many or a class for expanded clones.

TGTGCCAGCAGCTTCGCCGGGGACAGGAGGGGGCAAGAGACCCAGTACTTC	CASSFAGDRRGQETQYF	TRBD1	TRBV7-9	.	TRBJ2-5
TGCAGCGTTGAACGGGGGGACGAGCAGTTCTTC	CSVERGDEQFF	TRBD2	TRBV29-1	few	TRBJ2-1
TGCAGTGTTCCGGGACTTAATGAGCAGTTCTTC	CSVPGLNEQFF	.	TRBV20-1	once	TRBJ2-1
TGTGCCAGCAGCTTTTCGTCGAGCTCCTATAATTCACCCCTCCACTTT	CASSFSSSSYNSPLHF	.	TRBV11-2	once	TRBJ1-6
TGTGCCAGCACCCACGGTGGGCTAGGCGGCTACACCTTC	CASTHGGLGGYTF	.	TRBV6-5	.	TRBJ1-2
TGTGCCAGCTTGACTAGCGGGGGGGCCCCAGATACGCAGTATTTT	CASLTSGGAPDTQYF	TRBD2	TRBV2	.	TRBJ2-3
TGCAGCGTTGAAGATGGGTCAGGGTCGTTTATGGATGAGCAGTTCTTC	CSVEDGSGSFMDEQFF	.	TRBV29-1	.	TRBJ2-1
TGTGCCAGCAGCGTAGCTGATTCGGGGGACAGGGGCCCTTACGAGCAGTACTTC	CASSVADSGDRGPYEQYF	TRBD1	TRBV9	.	TRBJ2-7
TGTGCCAGCAGCCAGGGGCCCGTCCGAGAGACCCAGTACTTC	CASSQGPVRETQYF	.	TRBV7-6	.	TRBJ2-5
TGCAGCGTTGAACTAAGGGTTGGCTACACCTTC	CSVELRVGYTF	.	TRBV29-1	.	TRBJ1-2
TGTGCCAGCAGCTCCGGACGGGATGGCTACACCTTC	CASSSGRDGYTF	.	TRBV7-9	.	TRBJ1-2
TGCGCCAGCAAAACCGCAGGGGCGCGGTACAATGAGCAGTTCTTC	CASKTAGARYNEQFF	.	TRBV5-1	once	TRBJ2-1
TGTGCCAGCAGCTTCAACGGACAAAGGCCACAGCCCCAGCATTTT	CASSFNGQRPQPQHF	.	TRBV5-4	.	TRBJ1-5
TGTGCCACATCCACGGGGTATGCTAACTATGGCTACACCTTC	CATSTGYANYGYTF	.	TRBV27	once	TRBJ1-2
TGTGCCAGTGCCACGGGGGGCGGAGGCAATCAGCCCCAGCATTTT	CASATGGGGNQPQHF	.	TRBV19	.	TRBJ1-5
TGTGCCAGCAGCTTATCACTAGCTTCAACCTACGAGCAGTACTTC	CASSLSLASTYEQYF	.	TRBV11-2	.	TRBJ2-7
TGTGCCAGCAGTGAAGAAACCGCCAGTTCCTACGAGCAGTACTTC	CASSEETASSYEQYF	.	TRBV6-1	.	TRBJ2-7
TGTGCCAGCAGCCCCCAGGAGGGAATTCATAACTATGGCTACACCTTC	CASSPQEGIHNYGYTF	.	TRBV7-9	.	TRBJ1-2
TGTGCCAGCGGGGTTACCTTCAGATCGGATACGCAGTATTTT	CASGVTFRSDTQYF	.	TRBV6-5	.	TRBJ2-3
TGCGCCAGCACCCCTCGCGGGGGGCTTCAAGAGACCCAGTACTTC	CASTPRGGLQETQYF	TRBD2	TRBV5-1	.	TRBJ2-5
TGCGCCAGCAGCCAAGACAGTCCGGGACAGGGTCGGTCTGAGCAGTTCTTC	CASSQDSPGQGRSEQFF	TRBD1	TRBV4-1	.	TRBJ2-1
TGTGCCAGCAGCTTGGCCGCGTATGCGGGGGAGACCCAGTACTTC	CASSLAAYAGETQYF	.	TRBV5-6	.	TRBJ2-5
TGTGCCAGCAGCTCAACTCCCAGGGGCTACGAGCAGTACTTC	CASSSTPRGYEQYF	.	TRBV27	.	TRBJ2-7
TGCGCCAGCAGCGCCGGACGGAATTCCTACGAGCAGTACTTC	CASSAGRNSYEQYF	.	TRBV5-1	.	TRBJ2-7
TGTGCCAGCAGTTTTCTAGGGGGTGAAGGCTACACCTTC	CASSFLGGEGYTF	.	TRBV27	.	TRBJ1-2
TGTGCTAGTGGTCTGGGGGGCGATACGCAGTATTTT	CASGLGGDTQYF	.	TRBV12-5	.	TRBJ2-3
TGTGCCAGCAGTTTACAGTCTGAAGCTTTCTTT	CASSLQSEAFF	.	TRBV5-4	.	TRBJ1-1
TGTGCCAGCCGAGGCGGCCCAATGAACACTGAAGCTTTCTTT	CASRGGPMNTEAFF	.	TRBV27	.	TRBJ1-1
TGTGCCAGCAGTGTAAGGGACAGGGCCTCCTACGAGCAGTACTTC	CASSVRDRASYEQYF	TRBD1	TRBV2	.	TRBJ2-7
TGCGCCAGCAGCTTGAGGGGGTCGGACACCGGGGAGCTGTTTTTT	CASSLRGSDTGELFF	.	TRBV5-1	.	TRBJ2-2
TGCAGCGTAAACGGGGAACAGTACGAGCAGTACTTC	CSVNGEQYEQYF	.	TRBV29-1	.	TRBJ2-7
TGTGCCAGCAGTGGGGCGCTAGCGGGGGAGAGTAGCCACGAGCAGTACTTC	CASSGALAGESSHEQYF	TRBD2	TRBV25-1	.	TRBJ2-7
TGTGCCAGCAGCTTAAGTGAGGTGGTCGACACCGGGGAGCTGTTTTTT	CASSLSEVVDTGELFF	.	TRBV5-6	.	TRBJ2-2
TGTGCCAGCAGTGGACAGGGGAGGGGTAAAAACATTCAGTACTTC	CASSGQGRGKNIQYF	.	TRBV2	.	TRBJ2-4
TGTGCCATCAGTGAGTCTCCCGGCTACGAGCAGTACTTC	CAISESPGYEQYF	.	TRBV10-3	.	TRBJ2-7
TGTGCCAGCAGTGGACAGAACTCCCTAGATGGCTACACCTTC	CASSGQNSLDGYTF	.	TRBV2	.	TRBJ1-2
TGCGCCAGCAGTGCCACAAGGGGGGTAGCCAAAAACATTCAGTACTTC	CASSATRGVAKNIQYF	.	TRBV5-1	few	TRBJ2-4
TGTGCCAGCAGCGGGTACAGGGGGCGAACACCCCATGGGGATGAAAAACTGTTTTTT	CASSGYRGRTPHGDEKLFF	TRBD1	TRBV5-4	.	TRBJ1-4
TGCAGCGTTCAAAAGGGGCTGAGCTCCTACGAGCAGTACTTC	CSVQKGLSSYEQYF	.	TRBV29-1	.	TRBJ2-7
TGTGCCAGCAGATTCACAGATACGCAGTATTTT	CASRFTDTQYF	.	TRBV27	.	TRBJ2-3
TGTGCCAGTAGTATAGTCCATAGCGGGGGGGCCGTTGAGCAGTTCTTC	CASSIVHSGGAVEQFF	TRBD2	TRBV19	.	TRBJ2-1
TGTGCCAGCAGCGTAGGTGGGGGGCCGAACAATGAGCAGTTCTTC	CASSVGGGPNNEQFF	.	TRBV9	once	TRBJ2-1
TGCGCCAGCAGCTTATTTCTGGAGAACAATGAGCAGTTCTTC	CASSLFLENNEQFF	.	TRBV5-1	few	TRBJ2-1
TGCAGCGTTGATTCTTCGACTAACCAAGAGACCCAGTACTTC	CSVDSSTNQETQYF	.	TRBV29-1	.	TRBJ2-5